The present TCR beta chain was sequenced within a study of cytomegalovirus exposure and HLA in healthy donors. Across the study: Early released data had roughly 81 million unique TCRs, all coming from HLA-typed donors. Findings of the study overall: Earlier results showed most TCR beta V segments being productive about 87% or about 30% of the time.

PCR used 60 Vbeta primers and 13 Jbeta primers. Measured with immunoSEQ multiplex PCR; TCRdb has only the in-frame clones, and not every one. The sample has more than 95,000 clones; 64% are singletons. Of note for this clone: Its antigen remains unknown.

Per germline, CDR1 SGHRS and CDR2 YFSETQ. CDR3 length: 15 amino acids. V lost 0 bases to trimming and J lost 1 base, with 10 bases between them. Sequencing input: PBMCs. The source is a man aged 55-75 years in good health and CMV-seronegative. The V gene is TRBV5-1, the J gene TRBJ1-1; perhaps TRBD1 as D (5 bases). CDR3 nucleotide sequence: TGCGCCAGCAGCTTGGCCCTGACAGAGAACACTGAAGCTTTCTTT. It codes for CASSLALTENTEAFF.